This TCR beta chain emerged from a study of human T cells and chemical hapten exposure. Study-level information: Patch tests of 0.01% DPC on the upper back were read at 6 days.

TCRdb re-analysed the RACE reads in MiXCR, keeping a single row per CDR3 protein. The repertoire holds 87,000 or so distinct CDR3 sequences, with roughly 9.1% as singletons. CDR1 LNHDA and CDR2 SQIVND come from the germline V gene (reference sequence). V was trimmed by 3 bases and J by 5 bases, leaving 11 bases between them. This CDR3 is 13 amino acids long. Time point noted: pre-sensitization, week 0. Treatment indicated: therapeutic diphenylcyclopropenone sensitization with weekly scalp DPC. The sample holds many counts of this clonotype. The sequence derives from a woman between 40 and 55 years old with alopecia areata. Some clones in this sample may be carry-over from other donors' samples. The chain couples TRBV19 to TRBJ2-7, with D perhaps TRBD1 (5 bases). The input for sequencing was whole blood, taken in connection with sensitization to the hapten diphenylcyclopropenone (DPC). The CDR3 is CASSIGQVHEQYF. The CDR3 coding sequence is TGTGCCAGTAGTATCGGACAAGTCCACGAGCAGTACTTC.